The source of this TCR beta chain is a study of cytomegalovirus exposure and HLA in healthy donors. Study in general: Previous work identified 100 million or so unique TCR beta sequences from around 200 million T cells.

The CDR3 is made up of 14 amino acids. V was clipped by 7 bases and J by 2 bases; unmatched bases: 5. Germline CDR1 is SQVTM and CDR2 is ANQGSEA. The PCR contained 60 Vbeta and 13 Jbeta primers. Assay used: immunoSEQ multiplex PCR; TCRdb lists only in-frame clones, some missing. The sample lists some 170,000 clones, roughly 81% occurring once. This clone appeared a few times. Sequenced sample: PBMCs. This receptor was taken from a young woman in good health and CMV-seropositive. This chain joins TRBV29-1 and TRBJ2-5; TRBD2 matches at 12 bases. The DNA for the CDR3 is TGCAGCGCAGGACTAGCGGGGTTGCAAGAGACCCAGTACTTC. It codes for CSAGLAGLQETQYF.